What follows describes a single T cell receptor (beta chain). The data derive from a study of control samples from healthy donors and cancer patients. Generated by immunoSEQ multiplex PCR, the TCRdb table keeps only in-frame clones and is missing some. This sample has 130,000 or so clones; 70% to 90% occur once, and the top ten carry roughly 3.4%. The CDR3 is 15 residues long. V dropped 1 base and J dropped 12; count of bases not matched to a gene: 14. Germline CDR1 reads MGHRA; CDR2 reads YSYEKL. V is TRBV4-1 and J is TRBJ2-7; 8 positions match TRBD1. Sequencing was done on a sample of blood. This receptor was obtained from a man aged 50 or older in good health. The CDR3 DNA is TGCGCCAGCAGCCAAGGAGGGTCGACTCGGGACAGGTTGTACTTC. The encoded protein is CASSQGGSTRDRLYF.